Each of the 15 T cell receptor beta chains below was sequenced from the same sample in a study of blood T cell repertoires in COVID-19. Libraries were prepared by immunoSEQ multiplex PCR; TCRdb keeps only in-frame clonotypes and omits some of them. This table has about 42,000 clones, around nine tenths appearing once. Sequencing was performed on peripheral blood. The receptors were sampled from a human donor in a cohort sampled during active COVID-19.

The V gene is TRBV7-9, the J gene TRBJ2-2; a weak D match, TRBD2 (6 bases). The germline V and J ends were trimmed by 5 bases and 7 bases, with 11 bases remaining between them. CDR1 is SEHNR, CDR2 FQNEAQ, per germline (reference sequence). The CDR3 runs 13 residues. The CDR3 nucleotides read TGTGCCAGCAGCCGGAGGGCCGGCGGGGAGCTGTTTTTT. This sequence encodes CASSRRAGGELFF.

V usage is TRBV3-1 (or the pseudogene TRBV3-2) and J usage is TRBJ2-7; D is possibly TRBD2 (6 bases). CDR1 is LGHDT, CDR2 YNNKEL, per germline (reference sequence). This CDR3 has 17 residues. V lost 1 base to trimming and J lost 0 bases, with 16 bases between them. CDR3 loop: CASSQGDSGRGSYEQYF. The CDR3 DNA follows: TGTGCCAGCAGCCAAGGAGATAGCGGACGAGGCTCCTACGAGCAGTACTTC.

The chain has TRBV27 and TRBJ2-7; 13 bases agree with TRBD2. With 5 bases clipped from V and 4 bases from J, the junction kept 2 bases outside the gene matches. The CDR3 contains 14 residues. Germline values: CDR1 MNHEY, CDR2 SMNVEV (reference sequence). The CDR3 region has the DNA TGTGCCAGCAGTCGGACTAGCGGGGGTTACGAGCAGTACTTC. Translated: CASSRTSGGYEQYF.

This chain joins TRBV7-9 and TRBJ1-3; 8 bases agree with TRBD1. CDR3 length: 17 amino acids. The V gene end was trimmed by 5 bases and the J gene end by 3 bases; junction bases not matched to a gene: 12. CDR1 and CDR2 (germline): SEHNR, FQNEAQ (reference sequence). In nucleotides, the CDR3 is TGTGCCAGCAGCCCCGTCCCCAGGGGGCCCGGTGGAAACACCATATATTTT. Translating it yields CASSPVPRGPGGNTIYF.

The V and J genes are TRBV30 and TRBJ1-1; D is unresolved. The V and J ends lost 4 bases and 8 bases respectively, with 11 bases between them. The CDR3 runs to 11 residues. Germline CDR1 is GTSNPN and CDR2 is SVGIG (reference sequence). The CDR3 here is CAWNFNGEAFF. The CDR3 nucleotides read TGTGCCTGGAACTTCAACGGGGAAGCTTTCTTT. The full variable domain, with the rest looked up from reference TRBV30 and TRBJ1-1, is SQTIHQWPATLVQPVGSPLSLECTVEGTSNPNLYWYRQAAGRGLQLLFYSVGIGQISSEVPQNLSASRPQDRQFILSSKKLLLSDSGFYLCAWNFNGEAFFGQGTRLTVV.

V usage is TRBV9 and J usage is TRBJ2-2, with D perhaps TRBD1 (5 bases). The CDR3 is 15 residues long. Germline CDR1 SGDLS, CDR2 YYNGEE. V lost 2 bases and J lost 2, with 10 bases in between. CDR3: CASSVFRVNTGELFF. The CDR3 nucleotides are TGTGCCAGCAGCGTCTTCAGGGTTAACACCGGGGAGCTGTTTTTT.

There are a few counts of this clone. The chain is built from TRBV24-1 and TRBJ2-2; 9 bases agree with TRBD1. V was clipped by 8 bases and J by 6 bases; unmatched bases: 9. Germline CDR1 is KGHDR and CDR2 is SFDVKD. This CDR3 has 15 residues. Written as DNA, the CDR3 is TGTGCCACCAATACAGGGGGCTTGGAGTCCGGGGAGCTGTTTTTT. Translation gives CATNTGGLESGELFF.

The chain joins TRBV3-1 (or the pseudogene TRBV3-2) to TRBJ2-4, with D perhaps matching TRBD2 (6 bases). Germline lookup yields CDR1 LGHDT and CDR2 YNNKEL (reference sequence). Trimming left V 4 bases short and J 0 bases short, with 13 bases between. This CDR3 is built from 16 residues. The CDR3, as DNA: TGTGCCAGCAGCCGGCGGGGATTAGAAGCCAAAAACATTCAGTACTTC. Translating it yields CASSRRGLEAKNIQYF.

This sequence joins TRBV3-1 (or the pseudogene TRBV3-2) and TRBJ1-2; possible D gene TRBD1, 6 bases. From germline, CDR1 is LGHDT and CDR2 YNNKEL (reference sequence). The CDR3 has 13 amino acids. Trimming took 4 bases from V and 4 from J, leaving 10 bases between them. The CDR3 spells CASSPGQFYGYTF. The CDR3 nucleotides are TGTGCCAGCAGCCCCGGACAGTTCTATGGCTACACCTTC.

The genes are TRBV19 and TRBJ1-5; D is unresolved. The germline V and J ends were trimmed by 3 bases and 3 bases, with 15 bases remaining between them. The CDR3 is 16 residues long. From germline, CDR1 is LNHDA and CDR2 SQIVND (reference sequence). The CDR3, as DNA: TGTGCCAGTAGTATGCAACACAAGATATCCAATCAGCCCCAGCATTTT. Amino acids: CASSMQHKISNQPQHF. Looking up the rest from reference TRBV19 and TRBJ1-5 gives the full variable domain: DGGITQSPKYLFRKEGQNVTLSCEQNLNHDAMYWYRQDPGQGLRLIYYSQIVNDFQKGDIAEGYSVSREKKESFPLTVTSAQKNPTAFYLCASSMQHKISNQPQHFGDGTRLSIL.

V usage is TRBV3-1 (or the pseudogene TRBV3-2) and J usage is TRBJ1-1; perhaps TRBD1 as D (6 bases). With 4 bases removed from V and 6 bases from J, the gap between germline ends came to 9 bases. CDR1 and CDR2 (germline): LGHDT, YNNKEL (reference sequence). This CDR3 region has 12 residues. The CDR3 loop is CASSRQGSEAFF. The CDR3 region has the DNA TGTGCCAGCAGCCGCCAGGGGTCTGAAGCTTTCTTT.

The chain joins TRBV4-3 to TRBJ1-1; possible D gene TRBD1, 6 bases. Trimming took off 7 bases at V and 1 base at J, with 22 bases between the two ends. Germline CDR1 LGHNA, CDR2 YSLEER. The CDR3 is 17 residues long. CDR3 DNA: TGCGCCAGCACCTTCGGACACAGGGCGGATGGGAACACTGAAGCTTTCTTT. As protein: CASTFGHRADGNTEAFF.

The CDR3 is CASSETSGGGETQYF. The CDR3 coding sequence is TGTGCCAGCAGCGAAACTAGCGGGGGAGGAGAGACCCAGTACTTC. This chain joins TRBV9 and TRBJ2-5, with 11 bases matching TRBD2. This CDR3 has 15 residues. In germline, CDR1 is SGDLS, CDR2 YYNGEE. J was trimmed by 4 bases and V by 3 bases; bases with no gene match: 5.

The chain couples TRBV27 to TRBJ1-1; D is ambiguous. CDR3 size: 14 residues. The germline V gene encodes CDR1 MNHEY and CDR2 SMNVEV (reference sequence). V lost 6 bases to trimming and J lost 6 bases, with 17 bases between them. Here the CDR3 DNA reads TGTGCCAGCAGAGAGTTGCGAGGCATACCTGAAGCTTTCTTT. This gives the protein CASRELRGIPEAFF.

V is TRBV30 and J is TRBJ1-1, with D perhaps TRBD1 (5 bases). The CDR3 loop spans 12 amino acids. The germline gives CDR1 GTSNPN, CDR2 SVGIG (reference sequence). Trimming took off 0 bases at V and 5 bases at J, with 7 bases between the two ends. CDR3 coding DNA: TGTGCCTGGAGTGTACGGGGGACTGAAGCTTTCTTT. Amino acid sequence: CAWSVRGTEAFF.